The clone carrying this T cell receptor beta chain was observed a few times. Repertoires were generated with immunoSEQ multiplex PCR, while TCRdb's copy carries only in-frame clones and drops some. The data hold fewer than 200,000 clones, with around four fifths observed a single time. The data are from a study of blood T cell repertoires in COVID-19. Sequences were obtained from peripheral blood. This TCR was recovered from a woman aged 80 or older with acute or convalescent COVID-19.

The CDR3 spells CAISELAGKAYEQYF. CDR3 sequence (DNA): TGTGCCATCAGTGAGTTAGCGGGTAAAGCCTACGAGCAGTACTTC. The chain joins TRBV10-3 to TRBJ2-7, with TRBD2 matching over 7 bases. CDR3 size: 15 residues. Germline assignment: CDR1 ENHRY and CDR2 SYGVKD. V lost 1 base, J lost 2 bases, and 5 bases stayed unmatched.